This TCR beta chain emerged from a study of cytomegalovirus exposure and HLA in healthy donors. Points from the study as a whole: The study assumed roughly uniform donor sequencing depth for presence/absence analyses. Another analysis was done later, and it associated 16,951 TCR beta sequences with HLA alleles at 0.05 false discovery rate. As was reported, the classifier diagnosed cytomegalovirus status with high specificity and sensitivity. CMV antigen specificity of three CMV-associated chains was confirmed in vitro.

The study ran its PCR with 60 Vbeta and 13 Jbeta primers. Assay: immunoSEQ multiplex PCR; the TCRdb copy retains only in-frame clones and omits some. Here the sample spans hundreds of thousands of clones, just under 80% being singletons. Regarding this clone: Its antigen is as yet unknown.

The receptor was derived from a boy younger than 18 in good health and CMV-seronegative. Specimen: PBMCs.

CDR3 in DNA: TGTGCCAGCAGCTCGAACAGGGGCCCTGAAGCTTTCTTT. It yields the protein CASSSNRGPEAFF. V gene TRBV7-8 combines with J gene TRBJ1-1; 7 bases are shared with TRBD1. CDR3 size: 13 residues. V lost 4 bases, J lost 6 bases, and 5 bases stayed unmatched. Germline CDR1 reads SGHVS; CDR2 reads FQNEAQ.